The entry below gives a single T cell receptor beta chain sequence along with its context. The data were taken from a study of blood T cell repertoires in COVID-19. Sequenced by immunoSEQ multiplex PCR; TCRdb stores in-frame clones only, minus some. The data hold about 49,000 clones, with roughly 82% observed a single time. Germline V CDR1 and CDR2: SNHLY, FYNNEI. CDR3 length equals 14 residues. V was cut by 6 bases and J by 4 bases, with 15 bases left in between. Sequencing input: peripheral blood. This chain links TRBV2 with TRBJ1-1; no clear D. The receptor comes from a woman in her sixties with acute or convalescent COVID-19. As DNA, the CDR3 is TGTGCCAGCAGCGATCGGGGAGAGACCACTGAAGCTTTCTTT. Encoded protein: CASSDRGETTEAFF. The whole variable domain, filled in from reference TRBV2 and TRBJ1-1, reads EPEVTQTPSHQVTQMGQEVILRCVPISNHLYFYWYRQILGQKVEFLVSFYNNEISEKSEIFDDQFSVERPDGSNFTLKIRSTKLEDSAMYFCASSDRGETTEAFFGQGTRLTVV.